The source of this T cell receptor beta chain is a study of CXCR4 blockade with PD-1 therapy in pancreatic cancer. Study observations and caveats: Frequent tumor clones were encoded by many distinct rearrangements, suggesting shared antigens.

Only in-frame clones appear in the TCRdb table, and some are missing; sequencing was by immunoSEQ multiplex PCR. The sample has 6,000 or so clones; 35% are singletons. A remark on this clone: Its antigen is unknown.

The CDR3 is 14 amino acids. Between the trimmed V and J ends, which lost 6 bases and 5 bases, there was a span of 13 bases. Germline CDR1 LNHDA, CDR2 SQIVND (reference sequence). The sample taken for sequencing was tumor tissue. V is TRBV19 and J is TRBJ2-2; tentatively, D is TRBD1 (7 bases). The clonotype originates from a human donor with pancreatic ductal adenocarcinoma. For the CDR3, the DNA is TGTGCCAGTAGAGACAGGGCGGGGACCGGGGAGCTGTTTTTT. Protein product: CASRDRAGTGELFF.